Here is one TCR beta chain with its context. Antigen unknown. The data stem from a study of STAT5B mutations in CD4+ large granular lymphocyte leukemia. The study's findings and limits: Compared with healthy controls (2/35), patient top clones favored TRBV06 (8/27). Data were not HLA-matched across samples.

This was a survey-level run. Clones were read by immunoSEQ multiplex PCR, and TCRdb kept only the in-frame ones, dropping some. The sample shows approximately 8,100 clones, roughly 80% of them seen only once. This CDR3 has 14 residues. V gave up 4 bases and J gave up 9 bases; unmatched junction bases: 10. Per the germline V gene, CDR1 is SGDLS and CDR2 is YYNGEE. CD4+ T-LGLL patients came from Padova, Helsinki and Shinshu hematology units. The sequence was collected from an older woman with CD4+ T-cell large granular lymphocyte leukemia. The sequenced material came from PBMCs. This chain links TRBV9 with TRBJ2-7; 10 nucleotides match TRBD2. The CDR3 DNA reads TGTGCCAGCAGCCAAGCTAGCGGGGGTATTGGGCAGTACTTC. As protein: CASSQASGGIGQYF. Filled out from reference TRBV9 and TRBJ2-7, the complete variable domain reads DSGVTQTPKHLITATGQRVTLRCSPRSGDLSVYWYQQSLDQGLQFLIQYYNGEERAKGNILERFSAQQFPDLHSELNLSSLELGDSALYFCASSQASGGIGQYFGPGTRLTVT.